The rows below give T cell receptor beta chains drawn from one sample of a study of CD8+ T cells in alopecia areata. TCRdb's copy holds only in-frame clones and misses some; the assay was immunoSEQ multiplex PCR. The repertoire consists of 100,000 to 150,000 clones, with 49% occurring once and the leading ten covering around 20%. Material: CD8+ T cells sorted from blood, obtained at week 0. These receptors were taken from a human donor with alopecia areata. Each CDR3 is given with its conserved first and last residue.

j_gene: TRBJ2-2
v_gene: TRBV30
CDR3aa: CAWTGDTGELFF

j_gene: TRBJ2-1
v_gene: TRBV6-5
CDR3aa: CASHRSSYNEQFF

j_gene: TRBJ1-5
v_gene: TRBV6-4
CDR3aa: CASSPSGAGQPQHF

j_gene: TRBJ1-1
v_gene: TRBV4-3
CDR3aa: CASSQVRSGGLNTEAFF

j_gene: TRBJ2-5
v_gene: TRBV30
CDR3aa: CAWSVLGSKETQYF

j_gene: TRBJ2-1
v_gene: TRBV6-1
CDR3aa: CASASRTYNEQFF

j_gene: TRBJ1-2
v_gene: TRBV2
CDR3aa: CASSDGQGAFNYGYTF

j_gene: TRBJ2-3
v_gene: TRBV10-3
CDR3aa: CAITSPGLDTQYF

j_gene: TRBJ2-7
v_gene: TRBV13
CDR3aa: CASSSGTEAYEQYF

j_gene: TRBJ1-1
v_gene: TRBV6-1
CDR3aa: CASSQGAGTEAFF

j_gene: TRBJ2-3
v_gene: TRBV7-9
CDR3aa: CASSPLSGGASDTQYF

j_gene: TRBJ2-5
v_gene: TRBV4-2
CDR3aa: CASSQDGLPQETQYF

j_gene: TRBJ2-7
v_gene: TRBV6-1
CDR3aa: CASSDIGSAYEQYF

j_gene: TRBJ2-3
v_gene: TRBV5-1
CDR3aa: CASSLFFKGQPHTDTQYF

j_gene: TRBJ1-6
v_gene: TRBV6-5
CDR3aa: CASSKMREGNSPLHF

j_gene: TRBJ2-3
v_gene: TRBV2
CDR3aa: CASSDTGGVNTQYF

j_gene: TRBJ1-1
v_gene: TRBV7-9
CDR3aa: CASSAGRAAEAFF

j_gene: TRBJ2-5
v_gene: TRBV30
CDR3aa: CAWSGWTGGETQYF

j_gene: TRBJ2-7
v_gene: TRBV5-6
CDR3aa: CASSPGSVGYEQYF

j_gene: TRBJ1-1
v_gene: TRBV30
CDR3aa: CAWDSNTEAFF

j_gene: TRBJ2-3
v_gene: TRBV7-2
CDR3aa: CASSLASQRGLDTQYF

j_gene: TRBJ1-2
v_gene: TRBV6-5
CDR3aa: CASSYTGPEGYTF

j_gene: TRBJ2-2
v_gene: TRBV27
CDR3aa: CASSLIGSTNTGELFF

j_gene: TRBJ2-1
v_gene: TRBV6-4
CDR3aa: CASSLEQGPYNEQFF

j_gene: TRBJ2-7
v_gene: TRBV6-5
CDR3aa: CASSYRDTYEQYF

j_gene: TRBJ2-4
v_gene: TRBV5-6
CDR3aa: CASSLFNALLAKNIQYF

j_gene: TRBJ1-5
v_gene: TRBV7-9
CDR3aa: CASSLGGWGQPQHF

j_gene: TRBJ2-2
v_gene: TRBV30
CDR3aa: CAWSAIRYTGELFF

j_gene: TRBJ1-2
v_gene: TRBV29-1
CDR3aa: CSVEREWDGYTF

j_gene: TRBJ1-1
v_gene: TRBV7-9
CDR3aa: CASGVNTEAFF

j_gene: TRBJ1-1
v_gene: TRBV16
CDR3aa: CASSPGRGNTEAFF

j_gene: TRBJ1-2
v_gene: TRBV29-1
CDR3aa: CSVVIRDRANYGYTF

j_gene: TRBJ2-1
v_gene: TRBV9
CDR3aa: CASSSTENEQFF

j_gene: TRBJ1-2
v_gene: TRBV30
CDR3aa: CAWSPGTGIYGYTF

j_gene: TRBJ2-1
v_gene: TRBV19
CDR3aa: CASSTLPGDNEQFF

j_gene: TRBJ2-7
v_gene: TRBV27
CDR3aa: CASSLAGPGYEQYF

j_gene: TRBJ2-1
v_gene: TRBV29-1
CDR3aa: CSVLQGLEQFF